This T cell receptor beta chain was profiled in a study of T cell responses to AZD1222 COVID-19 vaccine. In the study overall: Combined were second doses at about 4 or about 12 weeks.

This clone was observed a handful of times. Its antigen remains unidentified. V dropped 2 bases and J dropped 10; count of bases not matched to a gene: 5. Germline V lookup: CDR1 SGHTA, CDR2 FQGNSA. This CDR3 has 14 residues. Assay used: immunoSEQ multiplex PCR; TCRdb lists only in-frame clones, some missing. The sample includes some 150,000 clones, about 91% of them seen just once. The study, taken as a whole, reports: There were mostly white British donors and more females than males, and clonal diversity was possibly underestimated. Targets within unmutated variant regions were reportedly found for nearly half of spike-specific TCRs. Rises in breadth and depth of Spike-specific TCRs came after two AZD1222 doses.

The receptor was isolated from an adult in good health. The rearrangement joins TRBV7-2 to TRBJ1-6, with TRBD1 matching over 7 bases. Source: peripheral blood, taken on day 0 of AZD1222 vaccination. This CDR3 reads CASSLRGGASPLHF. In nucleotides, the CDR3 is TGTGCCAGCAGCTTAAGAGGGGGCGCCTCACCCCTCCACTTT.